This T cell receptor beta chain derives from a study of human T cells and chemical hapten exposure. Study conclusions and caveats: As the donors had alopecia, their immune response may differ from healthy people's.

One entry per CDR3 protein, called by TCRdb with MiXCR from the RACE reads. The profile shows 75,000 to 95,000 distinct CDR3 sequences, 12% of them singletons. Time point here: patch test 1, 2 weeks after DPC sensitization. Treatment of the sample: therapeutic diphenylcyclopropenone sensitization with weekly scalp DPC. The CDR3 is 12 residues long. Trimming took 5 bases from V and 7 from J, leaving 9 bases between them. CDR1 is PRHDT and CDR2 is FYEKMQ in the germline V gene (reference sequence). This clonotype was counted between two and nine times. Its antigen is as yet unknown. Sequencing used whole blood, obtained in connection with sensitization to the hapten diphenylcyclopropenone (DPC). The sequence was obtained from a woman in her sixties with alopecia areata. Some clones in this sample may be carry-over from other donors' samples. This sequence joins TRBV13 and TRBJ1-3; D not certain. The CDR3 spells CASSLYDNTIYF. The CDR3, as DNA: TGTGCCAGCAGCCTCTACGACAACACCATATATTTT.